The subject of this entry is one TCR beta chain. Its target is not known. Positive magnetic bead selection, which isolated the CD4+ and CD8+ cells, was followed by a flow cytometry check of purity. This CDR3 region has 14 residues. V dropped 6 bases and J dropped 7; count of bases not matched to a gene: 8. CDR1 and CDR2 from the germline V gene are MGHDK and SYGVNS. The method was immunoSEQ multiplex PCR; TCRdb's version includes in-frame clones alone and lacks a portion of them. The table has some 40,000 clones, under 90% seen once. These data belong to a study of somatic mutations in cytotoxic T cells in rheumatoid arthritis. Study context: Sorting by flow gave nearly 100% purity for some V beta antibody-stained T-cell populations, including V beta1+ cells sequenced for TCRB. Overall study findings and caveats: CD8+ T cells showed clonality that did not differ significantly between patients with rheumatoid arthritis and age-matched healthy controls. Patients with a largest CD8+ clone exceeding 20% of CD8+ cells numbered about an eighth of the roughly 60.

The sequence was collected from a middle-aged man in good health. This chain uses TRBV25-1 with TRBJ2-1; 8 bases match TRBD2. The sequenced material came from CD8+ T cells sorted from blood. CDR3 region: CASSGLAESNEQFF. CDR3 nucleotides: TGTGCCAGCAGCGGACTAGCCGAATCTAATGAGCAGTTCTTC.